This is a list of T cell receptor beta chains from one sample in a study of shared clonotypes between healthy human individuals. Data came from immunoSEQ multiplex PCR; TCRdb stores just in-frame clones and leaves some out. Of roughly 2.5 million clones in the sample, around nine tenths are singletons; the top ten hold 0.11% to 0.15%. The specimen was naive CD4+ T cells sorted from blood. The receptor set was obtained from a man younger than 30 in good health. Each CDR3 is given with its conserved first and last residue. The order of the fields is clone size, J gene, V gene, CDR3 protein. Clone size is stated in some rows and not others, as once, few, many or a class when expanded.

abundance: -; j_gene: TRBJ1-5; v_gene: TRBV5-1; CDR3aa: CASSPGTGVGGNQPQHF
abundance: -; j_gene: TRBJ2-4; v_gene: TRBV18; CDR3aa: CASSPQPAEGAKNIQYF
abundance: once; j_gene: TRBJ1-2; v_gene: TRBV7-2; CDR3aa: CASSLGQGVSYGYTF
abundance: -; j_gene: TRBJ2-1; v_gene: TRBV11-2; CDR3aa: CASSLGGAPYNEQFF
abundance: -; j_gene: TRBJ2-7; v_gene: TRBV6-1; CDR3aa: CASSVGGTGGSEQYF
abundance: -; j_gene: TRBJ2-1; v_gene: TRBV7-2; CDR3aa: CASSSYTGVAANEQFF
abundance: -; j_gene: TRBJ1-6; v_gene: TRBV6-6; CDR3aa: CASRAKLSPLHF
abundance: -; j_gene: TRBJ1-1; v_gene: TRBV19; CDR3aa: CASKTTENTEAFF
abundance: -; j_gene: TRBJ2-3; v_gene: TRBV7-9; CDR3aa: CASSFSGSGADTQYF
abundance: -; j_gene: TRBJ2-5; v_gene: TRBV7-9; CDR3aa: CASSYSSQGTQYF
abundance: -; j_gene: TRBJ2-7; v_gene: TRBV6-5; CDR3aa: CASSYAGQGSYEQYF
abundance: -; j_gene: TRBJ1-5; v_gene: TRBV5-1; CDR3aa: CASSLGIGDGNQPQHF
abundance: -; j_gene: TRBJ2-3; v_gene: TRBV7-9; CDR3aa: CASSPGQGMTDTQYF
abundance: -; j_gene: TRBJ2-7; v_gene: TRBV7-9; CDR3aa: CASSPDRGLYEQYF
abundance: -; j_gene: TRBJ1-5; v_gene: TRBV19; CDR3aa: CASSKDRDGQPQHF
abundance: -; j_gene: TRBJ1-1; v_gene: TRBV6-1; CDR3aa: CASSENKLDTEAFF
abundance: -; j_gene: TRBJ1-6; v_gene: TRBV23-1; CDR3aa: CASSQLTGTYNSPLHF
abundance: -; j_gene: TRBJ2-2; v_gene: TRBV7-2; CDR3aa: CASSLAAGLAGAGELFF
abundance: once; j_gene: TRBJ2-7; v_gene: TRBV28; CDR3aa: CASSLPRVLTYEQYF
abundance: -; j_gene: TRBJ2-2; v_gene: TRBV6-5; CDR3aa: CASSPGTGNTGELFF
abundance: -; j_gene: TRBJ2-7; v_gene: TRBV12-5; CDR3aa: CASGLIGPAEQYF
abundance: once; j_gene: TRBJ2-3; v_gene: TRBV7-8; CDR3aa: CASLLTPNPTDTQYF
abundance: -; j_gene: TRBJ2-2; v_gene: TRBV7-3; CDR3aa: CASSSSWGANTGELFF
abundance: -; j_gene: TRBJ2-5; v_gene: TRBV5-1; CDR3aa: CASSLQGSQETQYF
abundance: -; j_gene: TRBJ2-1; v_gene: TRBV6-5; CDR3aa: CASSYGATQYNEQFF
abundance: -; j_gene: TRBJ2-2; v_gene: TRBV10-3; CDR3aa: CAIRWTSGGPNTGELFF
abundance: -; j_gene: TRBJ2-7; v_gene: TRBV4-3; CDR3aa: CASSQGPAGVPEQYF
abundance: -; j_gene: TRBJ1-5; v_gene: TRBV9; CDR3aa: CASSVDASNQPQHF
abundance: -; j_gene: TRBJ1-4; v_gene: TRBV30; CDR3aa: CAWSVIGTNEKLFF
abundance: -; j_gene: TRBJ2-2; v_gene: TRBV7-7; CDR3aa: CASSLGTGAGELFF
abundance: once; j_gene: TRBJ2-2; v_gene: TRBV4-3; CDR3aa: CASSWGGELFF
abundance: -; j_gene: TRBJ1-1; v_gene: TRBV6-6; CDR3aa: CASTKGVGSTEAFF
abundance: few; j_gene: TRBJ1-5; v_gene: TRBV28; CDR3aa: CASSLTPPAIRGQPQHF
abundance: -; j_gene: TRBJ2-3; v_gene: TRBV6-5; CDR3aa: CASSGQTSTDTQYF
abundance: -; j_gene: TRBJ1-1; v_gene: TRBV5-1; CDR3aa: CASSLAGGLVTEAFF
abundance: -; j_gene: TRBJ2-7; v_gene: TRBV18; CDR3aa: CASSPGGEYEQYF
abundance: -; j_gene: TRBJ1-5; v_gene: TRBV11-2; CDR3aa: CASSLDAAVSNQPQHF
abundance: -; j_gene: TRBJ2-5; v_gene: TRBV6-1; CDR3aa: CASSSQGLETQYF
abundance: -; j_gene: TRBJ2-7; v_gene: TRBV18; CDR3aa: CASSPRTGGVRSYEQYF
abundance: once; j_gene: TRBJ2-7; v_gene: TRBV6-6; CDR3aa: CASSYSKRDNSYEQYF
abundance: -; j_gene: TRBJ1-1; v_gene: TRBV18; CDR3aa: CASSPIGRGLMNTEAFF
abundance: -; j_gene: TRBJ1-1; v_gene: TRBV5-1; CDR3aa: CASKEVNTEAFF
abundance: -; j_gene: TRBJ2-3; v_gene: TRBV2; CDR3aa: CASSMGQGTQYF
abundance: few; j_gene: TRBJ1-6; v_gene: TRBV6-1; CDR3aa: CASSDARGGSPLHF
abundance: -; j_gene: TRBJ2-6; v_gene: TRBV4-1; CDR3aa: CASSQSGGGLTGANVLTF
abundance: -; j_gene: TRBJ2-7; v_gene: TRBV2; CDR3aa: CASSARLAGGPGTYEQYF
abundance: -; j_gene: TRBJ2-7; v_gene: TRBV30; CDR3aa: CAWSHWGAQTYEQYF
abundance: -; j_gene: TRBJ1-1; v_gene: TRBV6-5; CDR3aa: CASSYDGAAEAFF
abundance: -; j_gene: TRBJ2-7; v_gene: TRBV6-1; CDR3aa: CASSGHPTRLAGVGEQYF
abundance: -; j_gene: TRBJ2-7; v_gene: TRBV5-1; CDR3aa: CASRHTGSYEQYF